This TCR beta chain came from a study of T cell responses to AZD1222 COVID-19 vaccine. Study details: Analyses pooled second doses at about 4 or about 12 weeks.

CDR3 size: 14 residues. Germline assignment: CDR1 SGHAT and CDR2 FQNNGV. The V gene lost 2 bases and the J gene lost 3 bases, with 8 bases spanning the gap. Sequencing used immunoSEQ multiplex PCR; TCRdb keeps in-frame clones, though not all of them. The data hold about 85,000 clones, with roughly nine tenths observed a single time. This sequence was found in an adult in good health. The material was peripheral blood, obtained on day 0 of AZD1222 vaccination. The chain carries TRBV11-2 and TRBJ2-1; maybe TRBD2 (6 bases). As DNA, the CDR3 is TGTGCCAGCAGCTTACTAGCGAGCTACAATGAGCAGTTCTTC. Its translation is CASSLLASYNEQFF.